Each of the 28 T cell receptor beta chains below was sequenced from the same sample in a study of blood T cell repertoires in COVID-19. Clones were read by immunoSEQ multiplex PCR, and TCRdb kept only the in-frame ones, dropping some. The profile shows fewer than 350,000 clones, approximately 85% of them singletons. The specimen was PBMCs or T cells enriched from blood (not recorded which). These receptors originate from a young woman who had recovered from COVID-19.

Worth noting for this clone: Different DNA sequences within this sample yield the same CDR3. This chain uses TRBV28 with TRBJ1-2, with 7 bases identical to TRBD1. Germline trimming cut 2 bases from V and 8 bases from J; bases unmatched to any gene: 5. The CDR3 covers 13 residues. CDR1 is MDHEN, CDR2 SYDVKM, per germline. CDR3 amino acids: CASSLGQGGGYTF. CDR3 in DNA: TGTGCCAGCAGTTTAGGGCAGGGGGGAGGCTACACCTTC.

The chain links TRBV6-2 or TRBV6-3 to TRBJ1-2, with D possibly matching TRBD1 (5 bases). Germline loops: CDR1 MNHEY, CDR2 SVGEGT. The CDR3 totals 14 residues. Trimming stripped 4 bases from V and 4 bases from J, with 13 bases between. CDR3 DNA: TGTGCCAGCAGTTTAACGACAGAAGCCTATGGCTACACCTTC. Its translation: CASSLTTEAYGYTF.

The chain combines TRBV7-9 with TRBJ2-2; 7 positions agree with TRBD1. Trimming at V came to 1 base and at J to 4 bases, leaving 15 bases not matched to a gene. Germline assignment: CDR1 SEHNR and CDR2 FQNEAQ (reference sequence). This CDR3 has 19 residues. This CDR3 is CASSLGVTGSGPVTGELFF. CDR3 bases: TGTGCCAGCAGCTTAGGAGTGACAGGGAGCGGTCCGGTCACCGGGGAGCTGTTTTTT.

The J gene is TRBJ2-1, the V gene TRBV15, with D maybe TRBD1 (5 bases). The CDR3 contains 14 residues. V was cut by 5 bases and J by 6 bases, with 14 bases left in between. The germline V gene has CDR1 LNHNV and CDR2 YYDKDF (reference sequence). CDR3 amino acids: CATSPKWGANEQFF. The CDR3 nucleotides read TGTGCCACCAGCCCCAAATGGGGCGCCAATGAGCAGTTCTTC.

The J gene is TRBJ2-3, the V gene TRBV5-4; 7 bases match TRBD2. Trimming removed 3 bases from V and 2 bases from J; junction bases left unmatched: 3. This CDR3 has 14 amino acids. Germline loops: CDR1 SGHNT, CDR2 YYREEE (reference sequence). Here the CDR3 reads CASSSGRATDTQYF. The CDR3 DNA is TGTGCCAGCAGCTCTGGGAGGGCCACAGATACGCAGTATTTT.

V gene TRBV3-1 (or the pseudogene TRBV3-2) combines with J gene TRBJ2-3, with 9 positions matching TRBD2. Trimming at V came to 4 bases and at J to 6 bases, leaving 8 bases not matched to a gene. The CDR3 loop spans 15 amino acids. Germline V CDR1 and CDR2: LGHDT, YNNKEL (reference sequence). The chain's CDR3 is CASSPGNSGGDTQYF. The CDR3, as DNA: TGTGCCAGCAGCCCGGGTAATAGCGGGGGTGATACGCAGTATTTT.

This clone was found once. DNA of the CDR3: TGTGCCAGCAGCTTAAAGTTGAGCTATGGCTACACCTTC. Amino acid sequence: CASSLKLSYGYTF. The V gene is TRBV11-3, the J gene TRBJ1-2; the D is unclear. This CDR3 region has 13 residues. V was trimmed by 2 bases and J by 4 bases, leaving 8 bases between them. Germline V lookup: CDR1 SGHNT, CDR2 YENEEA.

This chain connects TRBV11-2 to TRBJ2-7; 9 bases agree with TRBD1. The ends lost 1 base at V and 5 bases at J; junction bases unmatched: 3. The V gene's germline CDR1 is SGHAT and CDR2 FQNNGV. This CDR3 has 14 amino acids. Written as DNA, the CDR3 is TGTGCCAGCAGCTTAGGGACAGGGGAGGACGAGCAGTACTTC. Translated: CASSLGTGEDEQYF.

The chain carries TRBV24-1 and TRBJ1-2; 9 nucleotides line up with TRBD1. J was trimmed by 8 bases and V by 4 bases; bases with no gene match: 7. The CDR3 covers 14 residues. Germline V lookup: CDR1 KGHDR, CDR2 SFDVKD. This chain's CDR3 is CATSDPGTGHGYTF. The CDR3 nucleotides are TGTGCCACCAGTGACCCCGGGACAGGGCACGGCTACACCTTC.

The rearrangement links TRBV10-3 to TRBJ2-7; TRBD2 matches 7 bases. CDR1 and CDR2 (germline): ENHRY, SYGVKD. Trimming at V came to 0 bases and at J to 2 bases, leaving 7 bases not matched to a gene. The CDR3 is 16 amino acids. The CDR3 DNA follows: TGTGCCATCAGTGAGTCGGGAAGCGGGGATCCCTACGAGCAGTACTTC. Translation gives CAISESGSGDPYEQYF.

V and J are TRBV27 and TRBJ1-2; D possibly corresponds to TRBD1 (5 bases). V was cut by 3 bases and J by 6 bases, with 11 bases left in between. Germline CDR1 is MNHEY and CDR2 is SMNVEV (reference sequence). The CDR3 contains 13 residues. Written as DNA, the CDR3 is TGTGCCAGCAGTTTGTCAGGGAACCATGGCTACACCTTC. It is translated as CASSLSGNHGYTF.

V is TRBV18 and J is TRBJ1-1; D is undetermined. The CDR3 loop spans 14 amino acids. Germline CDR1 KGHSH, CDR2 LQKENI. Trimming removed 1 base at V and 1 base at J, with 7 bases between. The CDR3 protein is CASSPQGGNTEAFF. As DNA, the CDR3 is TGTGCCAGCTCACCACAAGGAGGGAACACTGAAGCTTTCTTT.

This chain connects TRBV29-1 to TRBJ1-2; no clear D gene. Germline V gene lookup returns CDR1 SQVTM and CDR2 ANQGSEA. V dropped 5 bases and J dropped 8 bases, with 15 bases sitting between them. The CDR3 totals 12 residues. CDR3 protein: CSVRTEYFGYTF. CDR3 coding DNA: TGCAGCGTTCGCACAGAGTACTTCGGCTACACCTTC.

The rearrangement uses TRBV12-3 or TRBV12-4 and TRBJ1-2, with D possibly matching TRBD1 (5 bases). V gave up 8 bases and J gave up 8 bases, with 15 bases separating them. The CDR3 has 12 residues. The CDR3 sequence: CASSGGVEGYTF. The CDR3 bases are TGTGCCAGCTCCGGGGGGGTGGAAGGCTACACCTTC.

A single count supports this clone. The chain couples TRBV4-1 to TRBJ1-5; 7 bases are shared with TRBD1. The CDR3 is made up of 14 amino acids. With V trimmed by 2 bases and J by 5 bases, 3 bases remained unmatched. CDR1 and CDR2 (germline): MGHRA, YSYEKL. In DNA, the CDR3 is TGCGCCAGCAGCCAACTCCAGGGGGATCAGCCCCAGCATTTT. It specifies CASSQLQGDQPQHF.

This clone was seen a single time. V and J are TRBV9 and TRBJ2-1, with 8 bases fitting TRBD2. V lost 3 bases, J lost 5 bases, and 10 bases stayed unmatched. Germline lookup yields CDR1 SGDLS and CDR2 YYNGEE. The CDR3 extends over 16 amino acids. Here the CDR3 DNA reads TGTGCCAGCAGCGCAGCCCCCGGACTAGCCAACAATGAGCAGTTCTTC. It encodes CASSAAPGLANNEQFF.

The chain employs TRBV19 and TRBJ1-4; tentatively, D is TRBD1 (5 bases). The CDR3 is made up of 11 amino acids. V was clipped by 7 bases and J by 8 bases, with 8 bases between them. Germline lookup yields CDR1 LNHDA and CDR2 SQIVND (reference sequence). The CDR3 loop is CASTPGEKLFF. The CDR3 DNA follows: TGTGCCAGTACCCCAGGGGAAAAACTGTTTTTT.

This chain joins TRBV30 and TRBJ1-2, with 9 positions matching TRBD1. The CDR3 is 14 residues long. J gave up 4 bases and V 3 bases, and 6 bases lay outside the gene matches. In germline, CDR1 is GTSNPN, CDR2 SVGIG (reference sequence). CDR3 region: CAWSPPDRGYGYTF. The DNA for the CDR3 is TGTGCCTGGAGCCCCCCGGACAGGGGCTATGGCTACACCTTC.

The chain employs TRBV27 and TRBJ2-3; tentative D call: TRBD2 (7 bases). Trimming stripped 5 bases from V and 5 bases from J, with 20 bases between. The CDR3 sequence is 16 residues long. The germline V gene has CDR1 MNHEY and CDR2 SMNVEV (reference sequence). The CDR3 DNA reads as TGTGCCAGCAGTCCCACCCAGGGAGGGGGGCGAGATACGCAGTATTTT. This translates into CASSPTQGGGRDTQYF.

J is TRBJ2-3 and V is TRBV7-3, with 8 bases that match TRBD2. The length of the CDR3 is 16 residues. Losses at the gene ends were 5 bases for V and 9 bases for J; bases not matched to a gene: 16. Per the germline V gene, CDR1 is SGHTA and CDR2 is FQGTGA. This CDR3 reads CASSPGTSPPAETQYF. Here the CDR3 DNA reads TGTGCCAGCAGCCCTGGGACTAGTCCCCCCGCCGAAACGCAGTATTTT.

The rearrangement joins TRBV6-2 or TRBV6-3 to TRBJ1-1, with D possibly being TRBD1 (5 bases). The germline gives CDR1 MNHEY, CDR2 SVGEGT. V was shortened by 3 bases and J by 1 base, with 12 bases between the two germline ends. This CDR3 has 15 amino acids. The CDR3 DNA reads as TGTGCCAGCAGTTATATTGTGACAGAGAACACTGAAGCTTTCTTT. This sequence encodes CASSYIVTENTEAFF.

The J gene is TRBJ2-5, the V gene TRBV7-2, with D possibly matching TRBD2 (6 bases). This CDR3 has 12 amino acids. Trimming cost V 4 bases and J 5 bases, with 8 bases left between them. Germline CDR1 and CDR2: SGHTA and FQGNSA. The CDR3 nucleotides read TGTGCCAGCAGCTACGCGGGGGAGACCCAGTACTTC. Translated: CASSYAGETQYF.

The chain couples TRBV5-1 to TRBJ2-2; tentatively, D is TRBD1 (5 bases). The CDR3 extends over 16 amino acids. The germline gives CDR1 SGHRS, CDR2 YFSETQ. Trimming cost V 2 bases and J 1 base, with 12 bases left between them. The CDR3 nucleotides are TGCGCCAGCAGCTTACGGACAACGAGGAACACCGGGGAGCTGTTTTTT. Its protein is CASSLRTTRNTGELFF.

The chain combines TRBV28 with TRBJ2-3; TRBD2 might be the D (5 bases). CDR1 is MDHEN and CDR2 is SYDVKM in the germline V gene. The ends were cut back, 6 bases at V and 8 bases at J, with 33 bases in the middle. This CDR3 has 19 amino acids. CDR3 nucleotide sequence: TGTGCCAGCAGCGAATCTTCCCCGTGGGGAGCGCGCAAAGCCGGTACGCAGTATTTT. Translated, it gives CASSESSPWGARKAGTQYF.

V gene TRBV28 combines with J gene TRBJ2-4, with 10 bases matching TRBD2. Germline lookup yields CDR1 MDHEN and CDR2 SYDVKM. The V and J ends lost 1 base and 4 bases, in that order; junction bases with no gene match: 7. CDR3 length equals 17 residues. The CDR3 loop is CASSLLTLAGAKNIQYF. For the CDR3, the DNA is TGTGCCAGCAGTTTATTGACCCTAGCGGGGGCTAAAAACATTCAGTACTTC.

The V and J genes are TRBV7-6 and TRBJ2-2; 10 nucleotides align to TRBD2. Germline CDR1 reads SGHVS; CDR2 reads FNYEAQ. The J segment lost 1 base and the V segment lost 4 bases, leaving 3 bases of the junction unmatched. The CDR3 consists of 16 residues. The CDR3 nucleotides are TGTGCCAGCAGCTCGAGACTAGCGGGGAACACCGGGGAGCTGTTTTTT. Residues: CASSSRLAGNTGELFF.

V gene TRBV29-1 combines with J gene TRBJ1-2; weak D call: TRBD1 (5 bases). Germline assignment: CDR1 SQVTM and CDR2 ANQGSEA. V was shortened by 7 bases and J by 4 bases, with 10 bases between the two germline ends. CDR3 length: 11 amino acids. CDR3 amino acids: CSAQGGYGYTF. The CDR3, as DNA: TGCAGCGCCCAGGGAGGCTATGGCTACACCTTC.

This chain links TRBV28 with TRBJ2-7; 9 nucleotides agree with TRBD1. Losses at the gene ends were 5 bases for V and 2 bases for J; bases not matched to a gene: 4. Germline loops: CDR1 MDHEN, CDR2 SYDVKM. This CDR3 is built from 14 residues. CDR3 nucleotide sequence: TGTGCCAGCAGTCGTCGGACAGGGGCCTACGAGCAGTACTTC. It encodes CASSRRTGAYEQYF. Filled out from reference TRBV28 and TRBJ2-7, the complete variable domain reads DVKVTQSSRYLVKRTGEKVFLECVQDMDHENMFWYRQDPGLGLRLIYFSYDVKMKEKGDIPEGYSVSREKKERFSLILESASTNQTSMYLCASSRRTGAYEQYFGPGTRLTVT.